A single sample is the source of the 27 T cell receptor beta chains below, sequenced in a study of response to subunit inactivated influenza vaccine. TCRdb used MiXCR to reprocess the RT-PCR reads, holding one entry per CDR3 protein. The sample has some 800,000 distinct CDR3 sequences, 21% seen once. The sample in question was PBMCs from blood, obtained roughly 5 days after vaccination. The receptors were sampled from a man between 45 and 60 years old who received an inactivated influenza vaccine.

This clonotype showed up just a few times. V gene TRBV29-1 combines with J gene TRBJ2-2; 7 nucleotides agree with TRBD2. The V segment lost 7 bases and the J segment 3 bases; nucleotides outside the gene matches: 5. In germline, CDR1 is SQVTM, CDR2 ANQGSEA. CDR3 length: 13 residues. CDR3: CSGGGSDTGELFF. In nucleotides, the CDR3 is TGCAGCGGTGGCGGGAGCGACACCGGGGAGCTGTTTTTT.

This chain joins TRBV12-3 or TRBV12-4 and TRBJ1-1; D call uncertain. Trimming took 10 bases from V and 1 from J, leaving 13 bases between them. The CDR3 is made up of 13 amino acids. For the CDR3, the DNA is TGTGCCATCACGACAAGCTCGAACACTGAAGCTTTCTTT. This translates into CAITTSSNTEAFF.

The V and J genes are TRBV2 and TRBJ2-3, with TRBD1 matching over 9 bases. The junction had 11 bases not matched to a gene; V was cut back by 6 bases and J by 7 bases. The CDR3 contains 15 residues. The germline V gene encodes CDR1 SNHLY and CDR2 FYNNEI. CDR3 DNA sequence: TGTGCCAGCAGCGCGACAGGGGGATTTACGAATACGCAGTATTTT. Translating gives CASSATGGFTNTQYF. Variable domain in full (rest from reference TRBV2 and TRBJ2-3): EPEVTQTPSHQVTQMGQEVILRCVPISNHLYFYWYRQILGQKVEFLVSFYNNEISEKSEIFDDQFSVERPDGSNFTLKIRSTKLEDSAMYFCASSATGGFTNTQYFGPGTRLTVL.

This chain connects TRBV6-1 to TRBJ2-1; a possible D gene is TRBD2 (6 bases). Trimming took off 4 bases at V and 1 base at J, with 11 bases between the two ends. The CDR3 covers 15 residues. Per the germline V gene, CDR1 is MNHNS and CDR2 is SASEGT. CDR3 in amino acids: CASSANLASYNEQFF. Written as DNA, the CDR3 is TGTGCCAGCAGTGCGAACCTAGCGTCCTACAATGAGCAGTTCTTC.

This clonotype was seen more than once but under ten times. This sequence joins TRBV5-1 and TRBJ1-4; D is possibly TRBD1 (5 bases). The germline V gene encodes CDR1 SGHRS and CDR2 YFSETQ. V was pared by 7 bases and J by 0 bases, with 10 bases between. CDR3 size: 14 residues. CDR3 nucleotides: TGCGCCAGCGGCAGGGAGTCAACTAATGAAAAACTGTTTTTT. Its protein is CASGRESTNEKLFF.

V usage is TRBV30 and J usage is TRBJ1-1, with 8 bases lining up with TRBD1. V lost 0 bases and J lost 5; bases outside the gene matches: 2. CDR1 and CDR2 from the germline V gene are GTSNPN and SVGIG (reference sequence). The CDR3 has 13 residues. Written as DNA, the CDR3 is TGTGCCTGGAGTGTGCACAGGGGGACTGAAGCTTTCTTT. Amino acid sequence: CAWSVHRGTEAFF. The variable domain in full, completed from reference TRBV30 and TRBJ1-1, reads SQTIHQWPATLVQPVGSPLSLECTVEGTSNPNLYWYRQAAGRGLQLLFYSVGIGQISSEVPQNLSASRPQDRQFILSSKKLLLSDSGFYLCAWSVHRGTEAFFGQGTRLTVV.

The chain links TRBV24-1 to TRBJ2-1; 7 positions match TRBD2. Germline values: CDR1 KGHDR, CDR2 SFDVKD. Losses at the gene ends were 4 bases for V and 4 bases for J; bases not matched to a gene: 3. The CDR3 runs to 14 residues. In nucleotides, the CDR3 is TGTGCCACCAGTGACAGCGGGATGTACAATGAGCAGTTCTTC. Translation gives CATSDSGMYNEQFF.

This clonotype occurred a few times. This chain joins TRBV24-1 and TRBJ2-1; 8 bases agree with TRBD1. Per the germline V gene, CDR1 is KGHDR and CDR2 is SFDVKD. The junction had 8 bases not matched to a gene; V was cut back by 4 bases and J by 7 bases. The CDR3 extends over 15 amino acids. CDR3 sequence: CATSDHRGDGNEQFF. In DNA form, the CDR3 reads TGTGCCACCAGTGACCACAGGGGGGATGGGAATGAGCAGTTCTTC.

The chain couples TRBV3-1 to TRBJ2-4, with D tentatively TRBD2 (6 bases). From germline, CDR1 is LGHDT and CDR2 YNNKEL (reference sequence). V lost 4 bases to trimming and J lost 8 bases, with 12 bases between them. The CDR3 is made up of 13 amino acids. For the CDR3, the DNA is TGTGCCAGCAGCCGGGGAGGCCAGGACATTCAGTACTTC. Protein sequence: CASSRGGQDIQYF.

This clonotype appeared many times. This rearrangement joins TRBV20-1 to TRBJ1-1; D is unclear. The ends were cut back, 3 bases at V and 5 bases at J, with 4 bases in the middle. CDR3 size: 10 residues. Germline V lookup: CDR1 DFQATT, CDR2 SNEGSKA (reference sequence). CDR3 nucleotide sequence: TGCAGTGCTAGGTTAACTGAAGCTTTCTTT. It translates to CSARLTEAFF.

V and J are TRBV20-1 and TRBJ1-1; D gene unclear. Looked up from germline, CDR1 is DFQATT and CDR2 is SNEGSKA (reference sequence). The V gene lost 3 bases and the J gene lost 0 bases, with 8 bases spanning the gap. The CDR3 has 13 residues. The CDR3 spells CSASGNMNTEAFF. The CDR3 nucleotides read TGCAGTGCTAGTGGGAATATGAACACTGAAGCTTTCTTT.

The gene calls are TRBV6-2 or TRBV6-3 and TRBJ2-5; 8 bases match TRBD1. The germline V gene encodes CDR1 MNHEY and CDR2 SVGEGT. Trimming cost V 7 bases and J 3 bases; bases outside gene matches: 10. This CDR3 region has 15 residues. The CDR3 sequence is CASTTDRVVEETQYF. Written as DNA, the CDR3 is TGTGCCAGCACCACGGACAGGGTTGTGGAAGAGACCCAGTACTTC.

The genes are TRBV7-9 and TRBJ2-5; 9 bases match TRBD1. Germline CDR1 is SEHNR and CDR2 is FQNEAQ (reference sequence). V was pared by 7 bases and J by 3 bases, with 12 bases of the junction left unmatched. The CDR3 loop spans 16 amino acids. Here the CDR3 reads CASTLWPGQGKETQYF. CDR3 sequence (DNA): TGTGCCAGCACCCTCTGGCCGGGACAGGGCAAAGAGACCCAGTACTTC. Variable domain in full (rest from reference TRBV7-9 and TRBJ2-5): DTGVSQNPRHKITKRGQNVTFRCDPISEHNRLYWYRQTLGQGPEFLTYFQNEAQLEKSRLLSDRFSAERPKGSFSTLEIQRTEQGDSAMYLCASTLWPGQGKETQYFGPGTRLLVL.

This clonotype was recorded at least ten times. The rearrangement uses TRBV12-3 or TRBV12-4 and TRBJ1-3; no clear D. Trimming pared 3 bases from V and 0 bases from J, leaving 12 bases between. The CDR3 is made up of 16 amino acids. The CDR3 here is CASSLYEGSSGNTIYF. The CDR3, as DNA: TGTGCCAGCAGTTTGTACGAGGGTTCCTCTGGAAACACCATATATTTT.

This sequence joins TRBV7-2 and TRBJ2-7; perhaps TRBD2 as D (6 bases). The CDR3 consists of 14 residues. Trimming shortened V by 0 bases and J by 3 bases, and 9 bases separated the two germline ends. Germline lookup yields CDR1 SGHTA and CDR2 FQGNSA. CDR3 sequence reads: CASSLATGVYEQYF. CDR3 in DNA: TGTGCCAGCAGCTTAGCTACGGGAGTCTACGAGCAGTACTTC.

The rearrangement links TRBV27 to TRBJ2-1; 10 bases fit TRBD2. This CDR3 has 15 amino acids. Germline CDR1 MNHEY, CDR2 SMNVEV (reference sequence). With 7 bases clipped from V and 3 bases from J, the junction kept 6 bases outside the gene matches. The CDR3 nucleotides read TGTGCCAGCAACAGCGGGGGGGCCAACTACAATGAGCAGTTCTTC. Amino acid sequence: CASNSGGANYNEQFF.

This clonotype has ten or more counts. The chain couples TRBV12-3 or TRBV12-4 to TRBJ1-2; 8 bases are a match to TRBD1. CDR3 length: 15 residues. The V segment lost 6 bases and the J segment 4 bases; nucleotides outside the gene matches: 10. CDR3 region: CASSYGTGGGYGYTF. The CDR3 DNA follows: TGTGCCAGCAGCTACGGGACAGGAGGGGGCTATGGCTACACCTTC.

This clonotype was detected a few times. The chain combines TRBV18 with TRBJ1-6; D ambiguous. Per the germline V gene, CDR1 is KGHSH and CDR2 is LQKENI. Trimming pared 1 base from V and 4 bases from J, leaving 5 bases between. The CDR3 extends over 14 amino acids. The CDR3 loop reads CASSPLPYNSPLHF. The CDR3 nucleotides are TGTGCCAGCTCACCACTGCCTTATAATTCACCCCTCCACTTT.

The chain uses TRBV10-3 and TRBJ2-1, with 7 bases fitting TRBD2. Germline trimming cut 6 bases from V and 6 bases from J; bases unmatched to any gene: 14. Germline loops: CDR1 ENHRY, CDR2 SYGVKD. The CDR3 consists of 16 residues. The CDR3 is CAISEAGNGHVNEQFF. The DNA of the CDR3 is TGTGCCATCAGCGAAGCGGGGAACGGCCACGTCAATGAGCAGTTCTTC.

Only a few counts were recorded for this clonotype. V gene TRBV6-2 or TRBV6-3 combines with J gene TRBJ1-2, with D hard to call. Germline V gives CDR1 MNHEY, CDR2 SVGEGT. The CDR3 has 14 amino acids. The V and J ends lost 2 bases and 4 bases respectively, with 11 bases between them. The CDR3 spells CASSYGPESYGYTF. In DNA form, the CDR3 reads TGTGCCAGCAGTTACGGACCGGAGTCCTATGGCTACACCTTC.

This clonotype was seen a few times. The V gene is TRBV24-1, the J gene TRBJ2-1, with D tentatively TRBD2 (6 bases). This CDR3 is 14 amino acids long. The V gene's germline CDR1 is KGHDR and CDR2 SFDVKD. With 5 bases removed from V and 2 bases from J, the gap between germline ends came to 9 bases. The CDR3 DNA reads TGTGCCACCAGTGGGCGGGGCACCTACAATGAGCAGTTCTTC. Its translation: CATSGRGTYNEQFF.

The V and J genes are TRBV10-2 and TRBJ2-7, with TRBD2 matching over 11 bases. V lost 3 bases, J lost 7 bases, and 5 bases stayed unmatched. This CDR3 spans 14 amino acids. Germline loops: CDR1 WSHSY, CDR2 SAAADI. The CDR3 region has the DNA TGCGCCAGCAGTGAACTAGCGGGAGTGCGGGAGCAGTACTTC. Its translation: CASSELAGVREQYF.

This clonotype occurred many times. The chain links TRBV20-1 to TRBJ1-4; D is perhaps TRBD1 (6 bases). The ends were cut back, 1 base at V and 6 bases at J, with 15 bases in the middle. Germline V gene lookup returns CDR1 DFQATT and CDR2 SNEGSKA (reference sequence). The CDR3 is 15 amino acids. DNA of the CDR3: TGCAGTGCTAGAGGGGGCGTGGCAGGGGATGAAAAACTGTTTTTT. It codes for CSARGGVAGDEKLFF.

This clonotype has a count of ten or more. The rearrangement links TRBV2 to TRBJ2-5, with a tentative D call TRBD2 (6 bases). V shed 3 bases and J shed 5 bases, with 16 bases lying between them. The CDR3 covers 15 residues. Looked up from germline, CDR1 is SNHLY and CDR2 is FYNNEI. CDR3 protein: CASSDRLGGGETQYF. DNA for the CDR3: TGTGCCAGCAGTGATAGACTGGGAGGCGGGGAGACCCAGTACTTC.

The rearrangement links TRBV7-8 to TRBJ2-3; 11 bases are shared with TRBD2. The CDR3 totals 15 residues. V was clipped by 1 base and J by 6 bases; unmatched bases: 3. The germline V gene encodes CDR1 SGHVS and CDR2 FQNEAQ. The CDR3: CASSLVLAGVDTQYF. The CDR3 DNA sequence: TGTGCCAGCAGCTTAGTACTAGCGGGAGTTGATACGCAGTATTTT.

The rearrangement joins TRBV7-2 to TRBJ2-1, with D hard to call. There are 11 residues in the CDR3. With 1 base removed from V and 15 bases from J, the gap between germline ends came to 10 bases. Per the germline V gene, CDR1 is SGHTA and CDR2 is FQGNSA. The CDR3 reads CASSLETFVFF. The CDR3 nucleotides read TGTGCCAGCAGCTTAGAAACATTTGTGTTCTTC.

This clonotype was observed a few times. The chain uses TRBV7-2 and TRBJ2-1; 11 nucleotides match TRBD2. V shed 1 base, J shed 4 bases, and the junction held 3 bases outside the gene matches. The CDR3 consists of 16 residues. Germline V lookup: CDR1 SGHTA, CDR2 FQGNSA. CDR3 DNA: TGTGCCAGCAGCTTAGGTAGCGGGGGGGTTTACAATGAGCAGTTCTTC. Amino acid sequence: CASSLGSGGVYNEQFF.